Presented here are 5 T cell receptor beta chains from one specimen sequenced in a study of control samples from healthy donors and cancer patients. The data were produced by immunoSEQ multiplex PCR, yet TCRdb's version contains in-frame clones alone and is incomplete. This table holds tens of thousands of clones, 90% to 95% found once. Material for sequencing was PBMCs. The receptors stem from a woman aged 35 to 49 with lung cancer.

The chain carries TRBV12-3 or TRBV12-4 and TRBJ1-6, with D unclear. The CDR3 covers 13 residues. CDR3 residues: CASGRSYNSPLHF. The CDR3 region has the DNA TGTGCGTCCGGACGCTCCTATAATTCACCCCTCCACTTT.

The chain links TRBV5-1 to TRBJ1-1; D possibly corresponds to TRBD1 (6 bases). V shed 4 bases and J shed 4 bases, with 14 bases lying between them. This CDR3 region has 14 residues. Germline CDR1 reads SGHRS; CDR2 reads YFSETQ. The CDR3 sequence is CASSQKWTVTEAFF. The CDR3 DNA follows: TGCGCCAGCAGCCAAAAATGGACAGTCACTGAAGCTTTCTTT.

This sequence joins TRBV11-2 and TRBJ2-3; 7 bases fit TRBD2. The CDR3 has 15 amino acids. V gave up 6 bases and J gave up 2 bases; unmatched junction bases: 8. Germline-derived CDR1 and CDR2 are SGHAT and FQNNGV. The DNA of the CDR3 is TGTGCCAGCAGAAAGAGCGGGGCTTCCACAGATACGCAGTATTTT. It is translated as CASRKSGASTDTQYF.

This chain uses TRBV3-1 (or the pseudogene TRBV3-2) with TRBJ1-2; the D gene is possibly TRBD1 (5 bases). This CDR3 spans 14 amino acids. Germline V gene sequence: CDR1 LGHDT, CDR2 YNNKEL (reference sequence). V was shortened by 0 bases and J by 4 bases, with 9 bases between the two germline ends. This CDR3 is CASSQDRGGYGYTF. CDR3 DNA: TGTGCCAGCAGCCAAGATAGGGGTGGCTATGGCTACACCTTC.

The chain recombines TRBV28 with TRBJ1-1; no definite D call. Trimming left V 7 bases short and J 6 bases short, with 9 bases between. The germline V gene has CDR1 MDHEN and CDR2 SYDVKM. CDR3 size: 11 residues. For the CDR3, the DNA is TGTGCCAGCAACATGGCGGCTGAAGCTTTCTTT. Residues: CASNMAAEAFF.